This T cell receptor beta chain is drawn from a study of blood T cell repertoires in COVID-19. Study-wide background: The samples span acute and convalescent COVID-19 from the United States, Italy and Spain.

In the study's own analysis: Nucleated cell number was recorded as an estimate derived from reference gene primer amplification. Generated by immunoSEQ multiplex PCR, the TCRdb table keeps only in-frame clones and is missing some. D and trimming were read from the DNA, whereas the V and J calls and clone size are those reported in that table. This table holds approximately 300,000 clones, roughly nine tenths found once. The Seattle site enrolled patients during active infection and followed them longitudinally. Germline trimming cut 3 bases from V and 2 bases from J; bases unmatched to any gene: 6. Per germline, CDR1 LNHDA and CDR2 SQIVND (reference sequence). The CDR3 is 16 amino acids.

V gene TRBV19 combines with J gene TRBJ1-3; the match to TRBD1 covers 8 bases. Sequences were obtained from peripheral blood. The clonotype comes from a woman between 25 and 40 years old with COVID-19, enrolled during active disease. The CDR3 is CASSIGDRLAGNTIYF. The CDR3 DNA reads TGTGCCAGTAGTATTGGGGACAGGCTGGCTGGAAACACCATATATTTT.